The present T cell receptor (beta chain) was sequenced within a study of human T cells and chemical hapten exposure. Study information: Application of 0.01% DPC to the upper back was done by patch test, with a reading at 6 days. Patients having alopecia areata, totalis or universalis were mostly female.

CDR1 is LGHDT, CDR2 YNNKEL, per germline (reference sequence). The CDR3 has 15 amino acids. With V trimmed by 5 bases and J by 4 bases, 10 bases remained unmatched. This clonotype was seen many times. As to time point: patch test 3, about 24 weeks after DPC sensitization. Stated treatment: therapeutic diphenylcyclopropenone sensitization with weekly scalp DPC. At patch-test visits, sampling came before the patch test. Alopecia patients between 18 and 70 years old and suitable for DPC were used as donors. Using its own MiXCR run on the RACE reads, TCRdb lists one record per CDR3 protein. The table has tens of thousands of distinct CDR3 sequences, roughly 10% seen once.

V usage is TRBV3-1 and J usage is TRBJ1-2; 7 bases are shared with TRBD1. Source: whole blood, taken in connection with sensitization to the hapten diphenylcyclopropenone (DPC). The sequence derives from a woman aged 45-65 years with alopecia areata. Some clones in this sample may be carry-over from other donors' samples. CDR3 sequence reads: CASSFGTRGLYGYTF. CDR3 nucleotides: TGTGCCAGCAGCTTCGGAACAAGGGGGCTCTATGGCTACACCTTC.